The rows below give T cell receptor beta chains drawn from one sample of a study of blood T cell repertoires in COVID-19. TCRdb's table, derived via immunoSEQ multiplex PCR, lists solely in-frame clones and lacks some. The sample records 84,000 or so clones, around 80% being singletons. Sequenced sample: peripheral blood. All receptors come from a man between 65 and 85 years old with acute or convalescent COVID-19. Each CDR3 is given with its conserved first and last residue. D genes are given only for firm matches. Not every row has a clone size; where given, it reads once, few, many or a size class.

CDR3aa: CASSFHRGTEGEQFF
CDR3nt: TGTGCCAGCAGCTTCCACAGGGGGACGGAGGGTGAGCAGTTCTTC
abundance: .
d_gene: TRBD1
j_gene: TRBJ2-1
v_gene: TRBV7-9

CDR3aa: CASSPHQGKLNTIYF
CDR3nt: TGTGCCAGCAGCCCTCATCAGGGAAAGTTAAACACCATATATTTT
abundance: .
d_gene: .
j_gene: TRBJ1-3
v_gene: TRBV3-1/TRBV3-2

CDR3aa: CASSARQGNTGELFF
CDR3nt: TGCGCCAGCAGCGCGCGACAGGGGAACACCGGGGAGCTGTTTTTT
abundance: .
d_gene: TRBD1
j_gene: TRBJ2-2
v_gene: TRBV5-1

CDR3aa: CASSSRRGIGNTEAFF
CDR3nt: TGTGCCAGCAGTTCCAGACGGGGGATTGGGAACACTGAAGCTTTCTTT
abundance: .
d_gene: .
j_gene: TRBJ1-1
v_gene: TRBV27

CDR3aa: CASSEGQGYGYTF
CDR3nt: TGTGCCAGCAGTGAAGGACAGGGGTATGGCTACACCTTC
abundance: once
d_gene: TRBD1
j_gene: TRBJ1-2
v_gene: TRBV6-1

CDR3aa: CASSPGGDRNTIYF
CDR3nt: TGTGCCAGCTCACCAGGAGGGGATAGAAACACCATATATTTT
abundance: .
d_gene: .
j_gene: TRBJ1-3
v_gene: TRBV18

CDR3aa: CASSLGTGSYGYTF
CDR3nt: TGCGCCAGCAGCTTAGGCACAGGGAGCTATGGCTACACCTTC
abundance: once
d_gene: .
j_gene: TRBJ1-2
v_gene: TRBV5-1

CDR3aa: CASSDYRTGNSQPQHF
CDR3nt: TGTGCCAGCAGTGACTACCGAACGGGTAATAGTCAGCCCCAGCATTTT
abundance: .
d_gene: .
j_gene: TRBJ1-5
v_gene: TRBV6-4

CDR3aa: CASSQPRDRAHGYTF
CDR3nt: TGCGCCAGCAGCCAACCCCGGGACAGGGCGCACGGCTACACCTTC
abundance: .
d_gene: TRBD1
j_gene: TRBJ1-2
v_gene: TRBV4-1

CDR3aa: CASSPGTGKPQHF
CDR3nt: TGTGCCAGCAGTCCCGGGACAGGGAAGCCCCAGCATTTT
abundance: .
d_gene: TRBD1
j_gene: TRBJ1-5
v_gene: TRBV2

CDR3aa: CAWSGGTGHYNSPLHF
CDR3nt: TGTGCCTGGAGTGGAGGGACAGGGCACTATAATTCACCCCTCCACTTT
abundance: .
d_gene: TRBD1
j_gene: TRBJ1-6
v_gene: TRBV30

CDR3aa: CATRTGGSNTEAFF
CDR3nt: TGTGCCACTCGAACGGGGGGCTCGAACACTGAAGCTTTCTTT
abundance: .
d_gene: .
j_gene: TRBJ1-1
v_gene: TRBV19

CDR3aa: CASSKTGVNSPLHF
CDR3nt: TGTGCCAGCAGCAAAACCGGGGTTAATTCACCCCTCCACTTT
abundance: .
d_gene: .
j_gene: TRBJ1-6
v_gene: TRBV6-5

CDR3aa: CATGTGLGEQYF
CDR3nt: TGTGCCACCGGGACAGGCCTGGGCGAGCAGTACTTC
abundance: .
d_gene: TRBD1
j_gene: TRBJ2-7
v_gene: TRBV19

CDR3aa: CASSQLQGDEQYF
CDR3nt: TGCGCCAGCAGTCAATTACAGGGTGACGAGCAGTACTTC
abundance: .
d_gene: .
j_gene: TRBJ2-7
v_gene: TRBV4-1

CDR3aa: CASSTLKGFSGNTIYF
CDR3nt: TGTGCCAGCAGTACCCTCAAGGGGTTCTCTGGAAACACCATATATTTT
abundance: .
d_gene: .
j_gene: TRBJ1-3
v_gene: TRBV28

CDR3aa: CASRPGAYEQYF
CDR3nt: TGTGCCAGCAGGCCAGGGGCCTACGAGCAGTACTTC
abundance: .
d_gene: .
j_gene: TRBJ2-7
v_gene: TRBV2

CDR3aa: CASRGDFQETQYF
CDR3nt: TGTGCCAGCAGGGGGGACTTCCAAGAGACCCAGTACTTC
abundance: .
d_gene: .
j_gene: TRBJ2-5
v_gene: TRBV7-9

CDR3aa: CASSLFSDQPQHF
CDR3nt: TGTGCCAGCAGCTTGTTTTCCGATCAGCCCCAGCATTTT
abundance: .
d_gene: .
j_gene: TRBJ1-5
v_gene: TRBV5-5

CDR3aa: CASSYRGQSDKLFF
CDR3nt: TGTGCCAGCAGCTATAGGGGACAGAGTGATAAACTGTTTTTT
abundance: .
d_gene: TRBD1
j_gene: TRBJ1-4
v_gene: TRBV7-2

CDR3aa: CASSSTGVGTGELFF
CDR3nt: TGTGCCAGCAGTTCCACAGGGGTGGGCACCGGGGAGCTGTTTTTT
abundance: .
d_gene: TRBD1
j_gene: TRBJ2-2
v_gene: TRBV28

CDR3aa: CASSPTKGPDTQYF
CDR3nt: TGTGCCAGCAGCCCGACCAAGGGGCCAGATACGCAGTATTTT
abundance: .
d_gene: .
j_gene: TRBJ2-3
v_gene: TRBV5-4

CDR3aa: CASSVGQGTDTQYF
CDR3nt: TGTGCCAGCAGCGTAGGACAGGGCACAGATACGCAGTATTTT
abundance: .
d_gene: .
j_gene: TRBJ2-3
v_gene: TRBV9

CDR3aa: CAWSLGGGQPQHF
CDR3nt: TGTGCCTGGAGCCTAGGGGGCGGCCAGCCCCAGCATTTT
abundance: .
d_gene: TRBD1
j_gene: TRBJ1-5
v_gene: TRBV30

CDR3aa: CASSPYLSYNSPLHF
CDR3nt: TGTGCCAGCAGTCCCTACCTCTCCTATAATTCACCCCTCCACTTT
abundance: few
d_gene: .
j_gene: TRBJ1-6
v_gene: TRBV28

CDR3aa: CASRRGSQETQYF
CDR3nt: TGCGCCAGCAGGCGAGGGAGCCAAGAGACCCAGTACTTC
abundance: .
d_gene: .
j_gene: TRBJ2-5
v_gene: TRBV5-1

CDR3aa: CASSLDGTGTDTQYF
CDR3nt: TGTGCCAGCAGCTTAGATGGCACAGGCACAGATACGCAGTATTTT
abundance: once
d_gene: .
j_gene: TRBJ2-3
v_gene: TRBV7-7

CDR3aa: CASSFRAGDTQYF
CDR3nt: TGCGCCAGCAGCTTCCGGGCGGGGGATACGCAGTATTTT
abundance: .
d_gene: .
j_gene: TRBJ2-3
v_gene: TRBV5-1

CDR3aa: CASSYSFNYGYTF
CDR3nt: TGTGCCAGCAGTTACTCCTTCAACTATGGCTACACCTTC
abundance: few
d_gene: .
j_gene: TRBJ1-2
v_gene: TRBV6-5

CDR3aa: CASSLLRRGALPNQPQHF
CDR3nt: TGCGCCAGCAGCTTACTCAGAAGGGGCGCCCTACCCAATCAGCCCCAGCATTTT
abundance: .
d_gene: .
j_gene: TRBJ1-5
v_gene: TRBV5-1

CDR3aa: CASSETGELTEAFF
CDR3nt: TGTGCCAGCAGCGAGACAGGGGAGTTGACTGAAGCTTTCTTT
abundance: .
d_gene: TRBD1
j_gene: TRBJ1-1
v_gene: TRBV28

CDR3aa: CASSRGRLETQYF
CDR3nt: TGTGCCAGTAGTAGGGGGCGCCTTGAGACCCAGTACTTC
abundance: .
d_gene: .
j_gene: TRBJ2-5
v_gene: TRBV19

CDR3aa: CAISEKGSVLETQYF
CDR3nt: TGTGCCATCAGTGAAAAAGGAAGCGTTTTAGAGACCCAGTACTTC
abundance: .
d_gene: .
j_gene: TRBJ2-5
v_gene: TRBV10-3

CDR3aa: CASSLLGRGNEQYF
CDR3nt: TGTGCCAGCAGTTTATTGGGCAGGGGTAACGAGCAGTACTTC
abundance: .
d_gene: .
j_gene: TRBJ2-7
v_gene: TRBV28

CDR3aa: CASSLTGANTEAFF
CDR3nt: TGTGCCAGTAGCTTGACAGGGGCCAACACTGAAGCTTTCTTT
abundance: .
d_gene: TRBD1
j_gene: TRBJ1-1
v_gene: TRBV19

CDR3aa: CASSMSGSGGANQETQYF
CDR3nt: TGTGCCAGCAGTATGAGCGGTAGCGGGGGGGCAAACCAAGAGACCCAGTACTTC
abundance: .
d_gene: TRBD2
j_gene: TRBJ2-5
v_gene: TRBV28

CDR3aa: CASSFYRGLNTGELFF
CDR3nt: TGTGCCAGCAGCTTCTACAGGGGGCTAAACACCGGGGAGCTGTTTTTT
abundance: .
d_gene: TRBD1
j_gene: TRBJ2-2
v_gene: TRBV7-9

CDR3aa: CASSPDYKGGGTDTQYF
CDR3nt: TGTGCCAGCTCACCTGACTACAAGGGCGGGGGCACAGATACGCAGTATTTT
abundance: .
d_gene: .
j_gene: TRBJ2-3
v_gene: TRBV18

CDR3aa: CASSRQGAQNTGELFF
CDR3nt: TGCGCCAGCAGCCGTCAGGGGGCGCAAAACACCGGGGAGCTGTTTTTT
abundance: once
d_gene: TRBD1
j_gene: TRBJ2-2
v_gene: TRBV5-1

CDR3aa: CASSLRPFGNNSPLHF
CDR3nt: TGTGCCAGCAGCTTAAGGCCCTTCGGGAATAATTCACCCCTCCACTTT
abundance: .
d_gene: .
j_gene: TRBJ1-6
v_gene: TRBV7-2

CDR3aa: CAISAGDYNEQFF
CDR3nt: TGTGCCATCAGTGCCGGGGACTACAATGAGCAGTTCTTC
abundance: few
d_gene: .
j_gene: TRBJ2-1
v_gene: TRBV10-3

CDR3aa: CASSPARGDINNEKLFF
CDR3nt: TGTGCCAGCAGCCCCGCTCGGGGGGATATTAATAATGAAAAACTGTTTTTT
abundance: .
d_gene: .
j_gene: TRBJ1-4
v_gene: TRBV13

CDR3aa: CASRQGAGNTIYF
CDR3nt: TGCGCCAGCAGACAGGGAGCGGGAAACACCATATATTTT
abundance: .
d_gene: .
j_gene: TRBJ1-3
v_gene: TRBV5-1

CDR3aa: CASRATYRYEQYF
CDR3nt: TGTGCCAGCAGGGCCACTTACAGGTACGAGCAGTACTTC
abundance: .
d_gene: .
j_gene: TRBJ2-7
v_gene: TRBV2

CDR3aa: CASSFDGGTEWSYNEQFF
CDR3nt: TGTGCCAGCAGTTTTGACGGGGGAACAGAATGGTCCTACAATGAGCAGTTCTTC
abundance: .
d_gene: .
j_gene: TRBJ2-1
v_gene: TRBV27

CDR3aa: CASSPPRDGYTF
CDR3nt: TGTGCCAGCAGTCCCCCTCGGGATGGCTACACCTTC
abundance: .
d_gene: .
j_gene: TRBJ1-2
v_gene: TRBV28

CDR3aa: CASGLSPGQGDTEAFF
CDR3nt: TGTGCTAGTGGTTTGTCGCCGGGACAGGGGGACACTGAAGCTTTCTTT
abundance: .
d_gene: TRBD1
j_gene: TRBJ1-1
v_gene: TRBV12-5

CDR3aa: CASSLGQGAGELFF
CDR3nt: TGCGCCAGCAGCTTGGGACAGGGAGCCGGGGAGCTGTTTTTT
abundance: .
d_gene: TRBD1
j_gene: TRBJ2-2
v_gene: TRBV5-1

CDR3aa: CASRRTGAGANVLTF
CDR3nt: TGTGCCAGCAGACGGACAGGGGCTGGGGCCAACGTCCTGACTTTC
abundance: .
d_gene: TRBD1
j_gene: TRBJ2-6
v_gene: TRBV3-1/TRBV3-2

CDR3aa: CASSYGGTEAFF
CDR3nt: TGTGCCAGCAGTTACGGGGGGACTGAAGCTTTCTTT
abundance: .
d_gene: .
j_gene: TRBJ1-1
v_gene: TRBV6-5

CDR3aa: CASSAPSGGGNEQFF
CDR3nt: TGTGCCAGCAGCGCGCCTAGCGGGGGGGGGAATGAGCAGTTCTTC
abundance: .
d_gene: TRBD2
j_gene: TRBJ2-1
v_gene: TRBV5-4

CDR3aa: CASSIRLGREQGTQYF
CDR3nt: TGCGCCAGCAGCATACGCCTCGGACGGGAACAGGGGACCCAGTACTTC
abundance: .
d_gene: .
j_gene: TRBJ2-5
v_gene: TRBV5-1

CDR3aa: CASRDRGQAKNIQYF
CDR3nt: TGTGCCAGCAGGGACAGGGGTCAGGCCAAAAACATTCAGTACTTC
abundance: .
d_gene: TRBD1
j_gene: TRBJ2-4
v_gene: TRBV6-5

CDR3aa: CASRGRRANTGELFF
CDR3nt: TGTGCCAGCAGAGGGCGCAGGGCGAACACCGGGGAGCTGTTTTTT
abundance: .
d_gene: .
j_gene: TRBJ2-2
v_gene: TRBV7-8

CDR3aa: CASSLGRGAGDDYGYTF
CDR3nt: TGTGCCAGCAGCTTAGGTAGGGGCGCAGGGGATGACTATGGCTACACCTTC
abundance: once
d_gene: .
j_gene: TRBJ1-2
v_gene: TRBV11-2

CDR3aa: CASSPRGGRETQYF
CDR3nt: TGTGCCAGCTCTCCTCGGGGGGGACGTGAGACCCAGTACTTC
abundance: .
d_gene: TRBD2
j_gene: TRBJ2-5
v_gene: TRBV18

CDR3aa: CASSYPERGYTF
CDR3nt: TGTGCCAGCAGTTACCCCGAGAGGGGCTACACCTTC
abundance: .
d_gene: .
j_gene: TRBJ1-2
v_gene: TRBV6-2/TRBV6-3

CDR3aa: CASSLDSGAGSFQETQYF
CDR3nt: TGCGCCAGCAGCTTGGACTCAGGGGCAGGGTCTTTCCAAGAGACCCAGTACTTC
abundance: .
d_gene: .
j_gene: TRBJ2-5
v_gene: TRBV5-1